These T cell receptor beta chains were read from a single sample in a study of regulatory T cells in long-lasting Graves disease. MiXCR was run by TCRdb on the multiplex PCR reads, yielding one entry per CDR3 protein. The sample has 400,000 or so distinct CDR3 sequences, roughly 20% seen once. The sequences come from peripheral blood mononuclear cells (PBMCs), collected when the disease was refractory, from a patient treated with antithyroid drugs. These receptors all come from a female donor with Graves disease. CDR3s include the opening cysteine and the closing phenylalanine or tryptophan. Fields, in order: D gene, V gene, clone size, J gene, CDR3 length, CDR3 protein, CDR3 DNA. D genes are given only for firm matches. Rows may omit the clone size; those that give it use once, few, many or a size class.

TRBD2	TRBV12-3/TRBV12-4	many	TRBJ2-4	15	CASSGSGAAKNIQYF	TGTGCCAGCAGTGGCAGCGGGGCAGCCAAAAACATTCAGTACTTC
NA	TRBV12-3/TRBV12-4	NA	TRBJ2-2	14	CASSLVGETGELFF	TGTGCCAGCAGTTTAGTAGGGGAGACCGGGGAGCTGTTTTTT
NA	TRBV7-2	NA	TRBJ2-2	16	CASSSRSFLGTGELFF	TGTGCCAGCAGCTCCAGATCCTTTCTGGGCACCGGGGAGCTGTTTTTT
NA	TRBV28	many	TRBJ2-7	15	CASSLSGGGTYEQYF	TGTGCCAGCAGTTTATCAGGAGGGGGTACCTACGAGCAGTACTTC
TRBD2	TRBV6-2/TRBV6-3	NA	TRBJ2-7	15	CASSYLAGEAYEQYF	TGTGCCAGCAGTTACCTAGCGGGAGAAGCCTACGAGCAGTACTTC
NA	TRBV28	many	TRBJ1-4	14	CASSLGSVPEKLFF	TGTGCCAGCAGTTTGGGGTCAGTACCTGAAAAACTGTTTTTT
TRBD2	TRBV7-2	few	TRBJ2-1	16	CASSFPGLAAYNEQFF	TGTGCCAGCAGCTTCCCAGGACTAGCGGCCTACAATGAGCAGTTCTTC
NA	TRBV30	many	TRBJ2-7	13	CAWSQITGYEQYF	TGTGCCTGGAGTCAAATCACAGGCTACGAGCAGTACTTC
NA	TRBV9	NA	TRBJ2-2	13	CASSVRSTGELFF	TGTGCCAGCAGCGTAAGGTCCACCGGGGAGCTGTTTTTT
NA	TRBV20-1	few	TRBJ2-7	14	CSAITEGEVYEQYF	TGCAGTGCTATCACCGAGGGCGAGGTCTACGAGCAGTACTTC
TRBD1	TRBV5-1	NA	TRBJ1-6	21	CASSSQWEGATHLWSNSPLHF	TGTGCCAGCAGCTCCCAATGGGAGGGGGCCACCCATCTATGGTCGAATTCACCCCTCCACTTT
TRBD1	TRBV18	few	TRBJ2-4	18	CASSPGVRGPIAKNIQYF	TGTGCCAGCTCACCAGGGGTCAGGGGGCCGATTGCCAAAAACATTCAGTACTTC
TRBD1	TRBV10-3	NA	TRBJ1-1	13	CATGTGGNTEAFF	TGTGCCACCGGGACAGGGGGGAACACTGAAGCTTTCTTT
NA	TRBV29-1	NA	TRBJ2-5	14	CSVGDPGSRETQYF	TGCAGCGTTGGAGACCCAGGCTCCAGGGAGACCCAGTACTTC
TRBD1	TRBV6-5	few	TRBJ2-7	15	CASSFHRDRGHEQYF	TGTGCCAGCAGTTTCCACCGGGACAGGGGACACGAGCAGTACTTC
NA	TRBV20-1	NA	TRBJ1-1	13	CSAVNRLNTEAFF	TGCAGTGCTGTAAACAGACTGAACACTGAAGCTTTCTTT
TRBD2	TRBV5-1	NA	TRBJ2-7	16	CASSLDRAGGPTEQYF	TGCGCCAGCAGCTTGGATCGAGCGGGAGGGCCGACCGAGCAGTACTTC
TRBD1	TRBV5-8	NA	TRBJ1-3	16	CASSLGDRVSGNTIYF	TGTGCCAGCAGCTTGGGTGACAGGGTGTCTGGAAACACCATATATTTT
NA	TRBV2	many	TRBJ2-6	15	CASSLTVAGANVLTF	TGTGCCAGCAGCCTCACAGTAGCTGGGGCCAACGTCCTGACTTTC
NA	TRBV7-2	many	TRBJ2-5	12	CASSRNKETQYF	TGTGCCAGCAGCCGTAATAAAGAGACCCAGTACTTC
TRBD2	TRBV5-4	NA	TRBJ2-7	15	CASSRGTSGSHEQYF	TGTGCCAGCAGCCGTGGGACTAGCGGGAGCCACGAGCAGTACTTC
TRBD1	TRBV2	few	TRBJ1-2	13	CASQQGGSYGYTF	TGTGCCAGCCAGCAGGGGGGGAGCTATGGCTACACCTTC